The clone carrying this T cell receptor (beta chain) came up a few times. Germline lookup yields CDR1 MNHNS and CDR2 SASEGT. V was shortened by 6 bases and J by 4 bases, with 15 bases between the two germline ends. CDR3 size: 14 residues. This sample is part of a study of OX40 agonist ivuxolimab in advanced cancers. Study background: Given to patients was ivuxolimab, an agonistic anti-OX40 (CD134) antibody. One patient with hepatocellular carcinoma and two with cutaneous melanoma, three in all, had partial responses.

TCRdb's table, derived via immunoSEQ multiplex PCR, lists solely in-frame clones and lacks some. The table has 100,000 or so clones, approximately 90% seen once. This sequence originates from an adult with an advanced solid tumor such as melanoma, head and neck, liver or kidney cancer. The specimen was CD4+ or CD8+ T cells sorted from blood, collected in a trial of the OX40 agonist ivuxolimab. The chain uses TRBV6-1 and TRBJ1-2; D is undetermined. CDR3 protein: CASRADVGIYGYTF. CDR3 nucleotides: TGTGCCAGCAGGGCAGACGTGGGGATCTATGGCTACACCTTC.